Sequencing of this T cell receptor (beta chain) was carried out in a study of blood T cell repertoires in COVID-19. The table came from immunoSEQ multiplex PCR; TCRdb's copy has only in-frame clones and leaves some out. The data hold hundreds of thousands of clones, with 70% to 90% observed a single time. The sequence was obtained from a woman aged 25 to 39 with active or convalescent COVID-19. The sample consisted of peripheral blood.

The CDR3 nucleotides read TGTGCCAGCAGTGCAGCACCGGGACAGGGTATTAGGGAGCAGTACTTC. Amino acid sequence: CASSAAPGQGIREQYF. The rearrangement uses TRBV2 and TRBJ2-7; 9 nucleotides align to TRBD1. CDR3 length: 16 residues. Germline V gene sequence: CDR1 SNHLY, CDR2 FYNNEI. The trim removed 4 bases at V and 7 bases at J, leaving 14 bases unmatched.